These T cell receptor beta chains were read from a single sample in a study of blood T cells in healthy people across ages. MiXCR was run by TCRdb on the 5' RACE reads, yielding one entry per CDR3 protein. The table records roughly 640,000 distinct CDR3 sequences, about 30% of them present only once. Sequencing input: blood. Source of these receptors: a woman older than 75 in good health. The CDR3 runs from the conserved cysteine through the conserved F or W. A D gene is named only where the DNA matches it firmly. Part of the rows lack a size; the others show once, few, many or a class for expanded clones.

j_call: TRBJ2-2
clone_size: once
v_call: TRBV9
d_call: TRBD2
cdr3_aa: CASSVLAGGPPGELFF
cdr3_nt: TGTGCCAGCAGCGTACTAGCGGGGGGCCCACCTGGGGAGCTGTTTTTT

j_call: TRBJ2-1
clone_size: many
v_call: TRBV3-1
d_call: .
cdr3_aa: CASSLDYQDDNEQFF
cdr3_nt: TGTGCCAGCAGTTTGGACTATCAGGACGACAATGAGCAGTTCTTC

j_call: TRBJ1-5
clone_size: few
v_call: TRBV5-6
d_call: .
cdr3_aa: CASSLKPNRANQPQHF
cdr3_nt: TGTGCCAGCAGCTTGAAGCCGAATAGGGCCAATCAGCCCCAGCATTTT

j_call: TRBJ1-5
clone_size: few
v_call: TRBV9
d_call: .
cdr3_aa: CASSVSGNFQPQHF
cdr3_nt: TGTGCCAGCAGCGTGTCAGGGAATTTTCAGCCCCAGCATTTT

j_call: TRBJ2-5
clone_size: many
v_call: TRBV5-6
d_call: .
cdr3_aa: CASSSVGAGETQYF
cdr3_nt: TGTGCCAGCAGCTCAGTGGGGGCAGGGGAGACCCAGTACTTC

j_call: TRBJ2-5
clone_size: .
v_call: TRBV4-2
d_call: TRBD2
cdr3_aa: CASSQEGPAGVPGETQYF
cdr3_nt: TGTGCCAGCAGCCAAGAGGGTCCAGCGGGGGTACCGGGAGAGACCCAGTACTTC

j_call: TRBJ2-3
clone_size: many
v_call: TRBV29-1
d_call: .
cdr3_aa: CSVERGSGDTQYF
cdr3_nt: TGCAGCGTTGAAAGGGGGTCCGGAGATACGCAGTATTTT

j_call: TRBJ1-2
clone_size: .
v_call: TRBV20-1
d_call: .
cdr3_aa: CSVARWGPPNAAYGYTF
cdr3_nt: TGCAGTGTTGCCCGGTGGGGCCCCCCAAATGCTGCTTATGGCTACACCTTC

j_call: TRBJ1-1
clone_size: .
v_call: TRBV5-1
d_call: TRBD1
cdr3_aa: CASSSPRQGNTEAFF
cdr3_nt: TGCGCCAGCAGCTCACCAAGACAGGGGAACACTGAAGCTTTCTTT

j_call: TRBJ2-2
clone_size: few
v_call: TRBV11-1
d_call: TRBD1
cdr3_aa: CASSPRTGSAGELFF
cdr3_nt: TGTGCCAGCAGCCCAAGGACAGGGTCCGCCGGGGAGCTGTTTTTT